The sequence of this T cell receptor (beta chain) was determined in a study of post-analysis software for immune sequencing data. Study as a whole: Courses of disease covered relapsing-remitting, secondary progressive and progressive-relapsing multiple sclerosis. Study observations and caveats: Compared with controls, patients showed significantly lower normalized Chao1 diversity. About 5 TRBV segments appeared more often in patients than in controls, and TRBV5-6, TRBV5-1 and TRBV20-1 were among these.

The CDR3 has 14 amino acids. V dropped 1 base and J dropped 5 bases, with 8 bases sitting between them. Incorporated into the TCR beta cDNA libraries were unique molecular identifiers, which served to reduce PCR and sequencing biases. One entry per CDR3 protein results from TCRdb running MiXCR on the PCR reads. The sample carries about half a million distinct CDR3 sequences, approximately 34% recorded once. Concerning this clonotype itself: The antigen remains undetermined.

The TCR comes from a girl aged 2-17 years with multiple sclerosis. V is TRBV12-3 or TRBV12-4 and J is TRBJ1-4, with a weak D call TRBD1 (6 bases). Sequencing input: blood. CDR3 in amino acids: CASSLGDMNEKLFF. CDR3 nucleotides: TGTGCCAGCAGTTTAGGGGACATGAATGAAAAACTGTTTTTT.